This T cell receptor (beta chain) comes out of a study of blood T cell repertoires in COVID-19. Study as a whole: PBMCs, B-cell-depleted T cells, or T cells provided the cDNA or gDNA that made up the material.

The V gene's germline CDR1 is SGHDT and CDR2 YYEEEE. V was cut by 2 bases and J by 0 bases, with 9 bases left in between. The CDR3 runs 14 residues. Clinical history reported by participants formed the basis on which cohorts were assigned. Generated by immunoSEQ multiplex PCR, the TCRdb table keeps only in-frame clones and is missing some. The sample lists approximately 300,000 clones; approximately 84% were seen once. Sequenced sample: PBMCs or T cells enriched from blood (not recorded which). The receptor was isolated from a woman under 30 who had recovered from COVID-19. The chain has TRBV5-6 and TRBJ2-7, with D uncertain. The CDR3 DNA sequence: TGTGCCAGCAGCTTTTACAGTATCTCCTACGAGCAGTACTTC. Residues: CASSFYSISYEQYF.